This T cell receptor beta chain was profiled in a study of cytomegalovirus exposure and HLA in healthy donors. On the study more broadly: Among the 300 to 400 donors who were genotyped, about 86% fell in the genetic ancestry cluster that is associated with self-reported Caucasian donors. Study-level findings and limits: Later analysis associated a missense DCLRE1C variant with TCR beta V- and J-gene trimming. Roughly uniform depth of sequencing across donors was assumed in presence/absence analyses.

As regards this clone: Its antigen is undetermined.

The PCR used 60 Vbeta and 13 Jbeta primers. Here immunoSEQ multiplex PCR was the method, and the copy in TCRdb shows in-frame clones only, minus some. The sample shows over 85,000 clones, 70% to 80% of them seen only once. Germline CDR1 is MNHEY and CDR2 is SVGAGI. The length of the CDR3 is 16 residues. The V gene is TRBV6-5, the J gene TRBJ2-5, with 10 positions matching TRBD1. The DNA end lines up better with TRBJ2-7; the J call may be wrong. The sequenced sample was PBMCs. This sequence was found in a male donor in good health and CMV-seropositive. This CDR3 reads CASSSGWGQGTYEQYF. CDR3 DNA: TGTGCCAGCAGTTCCGGTTGGGGACAGGGGACTTACGAGCAGTACTTC.